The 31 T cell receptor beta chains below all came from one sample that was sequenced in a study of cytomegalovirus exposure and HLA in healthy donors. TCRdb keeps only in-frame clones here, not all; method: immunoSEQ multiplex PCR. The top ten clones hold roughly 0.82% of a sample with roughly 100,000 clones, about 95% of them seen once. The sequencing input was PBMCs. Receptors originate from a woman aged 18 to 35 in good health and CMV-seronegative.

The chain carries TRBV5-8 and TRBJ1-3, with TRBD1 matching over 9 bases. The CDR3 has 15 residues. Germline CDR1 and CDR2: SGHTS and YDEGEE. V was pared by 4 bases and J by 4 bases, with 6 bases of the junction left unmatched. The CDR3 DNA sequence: TGTGCCAGCAGCATTGGGACAGGGCAAGGAAACACCATATATTTT. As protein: CASSIGTGQGNTIYF.

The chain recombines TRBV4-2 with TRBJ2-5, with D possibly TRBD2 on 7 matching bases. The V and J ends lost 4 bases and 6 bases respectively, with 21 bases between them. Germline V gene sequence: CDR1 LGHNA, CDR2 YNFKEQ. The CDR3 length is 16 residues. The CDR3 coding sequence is TGTGCCAGCAGCCCGAATCGGGGGGCGTCCGAAAAGACCCAGTACTTC. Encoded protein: CASSPNRGASEKTQYF.

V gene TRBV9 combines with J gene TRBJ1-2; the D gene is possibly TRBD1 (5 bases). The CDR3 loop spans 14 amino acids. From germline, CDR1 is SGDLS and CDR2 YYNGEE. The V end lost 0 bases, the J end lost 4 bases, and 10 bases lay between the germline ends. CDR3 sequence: CASSVDQGSYGYTF. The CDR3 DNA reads TGTGCCAGCAGCGTAGACCAGGGCAGCTATGGCTACACCTTC.

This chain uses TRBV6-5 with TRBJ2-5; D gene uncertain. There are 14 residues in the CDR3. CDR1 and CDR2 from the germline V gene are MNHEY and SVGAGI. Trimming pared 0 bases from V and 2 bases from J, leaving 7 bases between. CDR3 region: CASSYSFGQETQYF. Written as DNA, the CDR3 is TGTGCCAGCAGTTACTCCTTCGGTCAAGAGACCCAGTACTTC.

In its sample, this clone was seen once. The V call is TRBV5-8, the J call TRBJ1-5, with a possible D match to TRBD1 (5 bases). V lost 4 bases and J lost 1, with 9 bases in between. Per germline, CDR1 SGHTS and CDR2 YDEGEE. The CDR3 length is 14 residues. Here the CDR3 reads CASSDDSSNQPQHF. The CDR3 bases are TGTGCCAGCAGCGATGACAGCAGCAATCAGCCCCAGCATTTT. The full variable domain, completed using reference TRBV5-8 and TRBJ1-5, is EAGVTQSPTHLIKTRGQQATLRCSPISGHTSVYWYQQALGLGLQFLLWYDEGEERNRGNFPPRFSGRQFPNYSSELNVNALELEDSALYLCASSDDSSNQPQHFGDGTRLSIL.

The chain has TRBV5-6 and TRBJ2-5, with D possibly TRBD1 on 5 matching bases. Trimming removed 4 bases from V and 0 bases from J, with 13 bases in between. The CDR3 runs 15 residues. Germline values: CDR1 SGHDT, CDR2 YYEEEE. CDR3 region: CASSVYQGNQETQYF. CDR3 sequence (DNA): TGTGCCAGCAGCGTGTACCAGGGAAACCAAGAGACCCAGTACTTC.

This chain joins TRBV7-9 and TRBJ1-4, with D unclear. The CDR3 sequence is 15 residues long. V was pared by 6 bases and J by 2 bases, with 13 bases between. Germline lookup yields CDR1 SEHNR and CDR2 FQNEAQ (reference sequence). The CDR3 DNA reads TGTGCCAGCAGTTTGCGAGGGCTTACTAATGAAAAACTGTTTTTT. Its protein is CASSLRGLTNEKLFF.

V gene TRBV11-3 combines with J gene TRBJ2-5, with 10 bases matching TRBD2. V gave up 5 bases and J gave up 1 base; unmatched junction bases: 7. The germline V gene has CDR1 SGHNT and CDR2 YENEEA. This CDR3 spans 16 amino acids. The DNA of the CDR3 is TGTGCCAGCAGCGGGGTAGCGGGGGGCCTCCAAGAGACCCAGTACTTC. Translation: CASSGVAGGLQETQYF.

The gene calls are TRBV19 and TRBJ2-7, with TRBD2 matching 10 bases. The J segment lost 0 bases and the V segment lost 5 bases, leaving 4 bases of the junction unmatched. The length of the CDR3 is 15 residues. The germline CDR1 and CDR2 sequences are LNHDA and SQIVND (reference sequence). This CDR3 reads CASSGASGSSYEQYF. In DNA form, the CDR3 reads TGTGCCAGTAGTGGGGCTAGCGGGAGCTCCTACGAGCAGTACTTC. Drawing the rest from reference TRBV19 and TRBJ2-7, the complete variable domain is DGGITQSPKYLFRKEGQNVTLSCEQNLNHDAMYWYRQDPGQGLRLIYYSQIVNDFQKGDIAEGYSVSREKKESFPLTVTSAQKNPTAFYLCASSGASGSSYEQYFGPGTRLTVT.

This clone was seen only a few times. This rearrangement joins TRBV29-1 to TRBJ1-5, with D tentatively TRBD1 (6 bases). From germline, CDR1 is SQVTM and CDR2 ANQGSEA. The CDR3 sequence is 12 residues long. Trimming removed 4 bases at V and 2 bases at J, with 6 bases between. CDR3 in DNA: TGCAGCGTTGGACAGGGCAATCAGCCCCAGCATTTT. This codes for CSVGQGNQPQHF.

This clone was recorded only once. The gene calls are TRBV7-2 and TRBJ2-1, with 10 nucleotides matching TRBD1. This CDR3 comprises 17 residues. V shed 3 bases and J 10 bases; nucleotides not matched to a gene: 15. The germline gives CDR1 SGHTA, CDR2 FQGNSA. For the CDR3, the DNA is TGTGCCAGCAGCTTTTTCCCCCCGGGACAGGGGTCGGGCGAGCAGTTCTTC. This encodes CASSFFPPGQGSGEQFF.

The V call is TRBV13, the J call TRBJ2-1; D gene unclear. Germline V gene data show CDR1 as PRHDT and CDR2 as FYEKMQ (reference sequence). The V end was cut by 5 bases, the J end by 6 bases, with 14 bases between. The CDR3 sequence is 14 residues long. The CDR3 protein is CASSPGIPGNEQFF. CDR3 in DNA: TGTGCCAGCAGCCCCGGCATACCGGGCAATGAGCAGTTCTTC. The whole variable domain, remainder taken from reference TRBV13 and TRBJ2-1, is AAGVIQSPRHLIKEKRETATLKCYPIPRHDTVYWYQQGPGQDPQFLISFYEKMQSDKGSIPDRFSAQQFSDYHSELNMSSLELGDSALYFCASSPGIPGNEQFFGPGTRLTVL.

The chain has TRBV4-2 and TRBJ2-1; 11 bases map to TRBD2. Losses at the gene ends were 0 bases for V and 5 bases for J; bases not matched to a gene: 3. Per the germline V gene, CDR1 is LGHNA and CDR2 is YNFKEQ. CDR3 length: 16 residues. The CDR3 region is CASSQDSSGGNNEQFF. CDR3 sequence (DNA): TGTGCCAGCAGCCAAGATTCTAGCGGGGGGAACAATGAGCAGTTCTTC.

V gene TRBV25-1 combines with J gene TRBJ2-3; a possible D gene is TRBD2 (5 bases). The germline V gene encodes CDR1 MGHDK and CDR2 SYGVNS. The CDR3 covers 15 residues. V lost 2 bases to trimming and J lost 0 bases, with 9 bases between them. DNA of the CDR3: TGTGCCAGCAGTGAAACGGGATTTAGCACAGATACGCAGTATTTT. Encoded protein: CASSETGFSTDTQYF.

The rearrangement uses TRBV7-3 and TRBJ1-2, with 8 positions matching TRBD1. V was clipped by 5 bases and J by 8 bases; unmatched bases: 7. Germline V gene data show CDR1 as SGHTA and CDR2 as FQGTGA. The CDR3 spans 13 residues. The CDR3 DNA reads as TGTGCCAGCAGCCCTGGACAGGGAGAAGGCTACACCTTC. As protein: CASSPGQGEGYTF.

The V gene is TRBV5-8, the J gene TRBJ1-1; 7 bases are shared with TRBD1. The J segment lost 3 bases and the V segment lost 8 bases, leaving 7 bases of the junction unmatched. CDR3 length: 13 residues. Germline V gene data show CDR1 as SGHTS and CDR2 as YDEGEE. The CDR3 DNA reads TGTGCCAGTGTAGGACAGGATGACACTGAAGCTTTCTTT. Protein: CASVGQDDTEAFF.

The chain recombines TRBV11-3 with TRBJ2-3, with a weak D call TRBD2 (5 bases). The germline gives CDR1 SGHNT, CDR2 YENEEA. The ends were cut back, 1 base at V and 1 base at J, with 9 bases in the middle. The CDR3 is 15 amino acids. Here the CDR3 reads CASSLGELGTDTQYF. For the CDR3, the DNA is TGTGCCAGCAGCTTAGGGGAGCTGGGCACAGATACGCAGTATTTT.

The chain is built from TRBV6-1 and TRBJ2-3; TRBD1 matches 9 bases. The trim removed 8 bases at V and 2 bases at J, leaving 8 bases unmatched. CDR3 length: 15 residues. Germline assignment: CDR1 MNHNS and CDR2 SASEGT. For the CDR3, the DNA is TGTGCCAGCGGGACAGGGATATGGGCCACAGATACGCAGTATTTT. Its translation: CASGTGIWATDTQYF.

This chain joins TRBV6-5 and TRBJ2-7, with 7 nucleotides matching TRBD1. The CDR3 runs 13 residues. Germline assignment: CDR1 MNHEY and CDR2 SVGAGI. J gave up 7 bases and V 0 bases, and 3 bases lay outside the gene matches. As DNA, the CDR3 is TGTGCCAGCAGTTACTCGACAGGGACAGAGCAGTACTTC. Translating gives CASSYSTGTEQYF.

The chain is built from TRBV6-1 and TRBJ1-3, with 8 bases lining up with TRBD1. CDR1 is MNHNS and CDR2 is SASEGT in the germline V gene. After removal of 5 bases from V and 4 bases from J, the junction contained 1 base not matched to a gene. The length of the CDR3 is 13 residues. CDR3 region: CASSRDRGNTIYF. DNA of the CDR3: TGTGCCAGCAGTAGGGACAGGGGAAACACCATATATTTT.

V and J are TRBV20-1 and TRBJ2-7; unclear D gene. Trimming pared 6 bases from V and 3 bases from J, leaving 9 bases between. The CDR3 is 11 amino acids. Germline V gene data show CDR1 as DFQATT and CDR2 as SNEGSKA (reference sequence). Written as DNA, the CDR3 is TGCAGTGCGTTCGCTAACTACGAGCAGTACTTC. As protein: CSAFANYEQYF.

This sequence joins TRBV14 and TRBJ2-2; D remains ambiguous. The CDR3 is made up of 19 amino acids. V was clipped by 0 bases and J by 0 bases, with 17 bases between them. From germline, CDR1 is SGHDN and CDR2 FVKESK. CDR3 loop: CASSQDRLVLDSNTGELFF. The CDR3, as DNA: TGTGCCAGCAGCCAAGATCGCCTGGTACTTGACTCGAACACCGGGGAGCTGTTTTTT.

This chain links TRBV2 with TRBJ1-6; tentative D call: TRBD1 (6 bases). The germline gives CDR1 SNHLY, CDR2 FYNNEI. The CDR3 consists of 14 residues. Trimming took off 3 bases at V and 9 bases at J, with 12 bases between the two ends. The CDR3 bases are TGTGCCAGCAGTGATGACAGGTGGAGTTCACCCCTCCACTTT. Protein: CASSDDRWSSPLHF. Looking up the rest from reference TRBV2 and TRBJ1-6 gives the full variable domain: EPEVTQTPSHQVTQMGQEVILRCVPISNHLYFYWYRQILGQKVEFLVSFYNNEISEKSEIFDDQFSVERPDGSNFTLKIRSTKLEDSAMYFCASSDDRWSSPLHFGNGTRLTVT.

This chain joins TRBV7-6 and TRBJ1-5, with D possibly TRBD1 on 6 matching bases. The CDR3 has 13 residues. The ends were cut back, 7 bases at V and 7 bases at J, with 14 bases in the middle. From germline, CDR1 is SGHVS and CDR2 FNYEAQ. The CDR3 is CASNLGGDQPQHF. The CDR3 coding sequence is TGTGCCAGCAACCTAGGGGGGGACCAGCCCCAGCATTTT.

CDR3 region: CASSQTENIADTQYF. The CDR3 DNA sequence: TGCGCCAGCAGCCAGACAGAAAATATCGCAGATACGCAGTATTTT. The chain uses TRBV4-1 and TRBJ2-3; a weak D match, TRBD1 (5 bases). The germline V gene encodes CDR1 MGHRA and CDR2 YSYEKL. V lost 3 bases, J lost 4 bases, and 14 bases lay in between. The CDR3 runs 15 residues.

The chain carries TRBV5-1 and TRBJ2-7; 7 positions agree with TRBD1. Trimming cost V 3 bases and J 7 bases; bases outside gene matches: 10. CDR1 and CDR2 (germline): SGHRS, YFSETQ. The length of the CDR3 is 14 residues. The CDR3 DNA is TGCGCCAGCAGCTCTTCGACAGGGTCGGGTGAGCAGTACTTC. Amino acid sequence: CASSSSTGSGEQYF.

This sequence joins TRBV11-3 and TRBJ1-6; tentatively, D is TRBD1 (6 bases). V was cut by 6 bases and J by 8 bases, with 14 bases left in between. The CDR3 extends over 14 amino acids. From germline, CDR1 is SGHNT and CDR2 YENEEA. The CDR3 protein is CASRFGQLHSPLHF. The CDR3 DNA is TGTGCCAGCAGATTCGGACAGTTGCATTCACCCCTCCACTTT.

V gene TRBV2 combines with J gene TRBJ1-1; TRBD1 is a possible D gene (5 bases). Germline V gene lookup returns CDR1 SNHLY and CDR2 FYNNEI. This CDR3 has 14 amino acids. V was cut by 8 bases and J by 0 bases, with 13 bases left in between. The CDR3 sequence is CASGEGALNTEAFF. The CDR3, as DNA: TGTGCCAGCGGAGAAGGGGCCTTGAACACTGAAGCTTTCTTT.

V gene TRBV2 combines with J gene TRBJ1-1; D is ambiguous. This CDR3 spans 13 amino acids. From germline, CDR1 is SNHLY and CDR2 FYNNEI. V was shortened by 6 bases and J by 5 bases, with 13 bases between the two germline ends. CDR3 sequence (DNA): TGTGCCAGCAGGGGTGATCCGACTACTGAAGCTTTCTTT. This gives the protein CASRGDPTTEAFF. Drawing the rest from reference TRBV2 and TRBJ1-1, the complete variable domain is EPEVTQTPSHQVTQMGQEVILRCVPISNHLYFYWYRQILGQKVEFLVSFYNNEISEKSEIFDDQFSVERPDGSNFTLKIRSTKLEDSAMYFCASRGDPTTEAFFGQGTRLTVV.

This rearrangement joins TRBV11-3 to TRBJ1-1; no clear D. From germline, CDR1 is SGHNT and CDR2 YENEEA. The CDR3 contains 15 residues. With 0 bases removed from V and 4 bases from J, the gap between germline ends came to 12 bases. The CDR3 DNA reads TGTGCCAGCAGCTTAGATTCCGGGTCCCTCACTGAAGCTTTCTTT. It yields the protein CASSLDSGSLTEAFF.

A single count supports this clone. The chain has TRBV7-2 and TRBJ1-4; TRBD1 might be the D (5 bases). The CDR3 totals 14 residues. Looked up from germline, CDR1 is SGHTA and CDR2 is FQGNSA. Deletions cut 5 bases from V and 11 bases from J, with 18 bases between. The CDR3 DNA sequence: TGTGCCAGCAGCCCAACAGGTCGAGGCGTGAAACTGTTTTTT. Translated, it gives CASSPTGRGVKLFF. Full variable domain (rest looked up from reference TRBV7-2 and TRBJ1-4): GAGVSQSPSNKVTEKGKDVELRCDPISGHTALYWYRQSLGQGLEFLIYFQGNSAPDKSGLPSDRFSAERTGGSVSTLTIQRTQQEDSAVYLCASSPTGRGVKLFFGSGTQLSVL.